The 21 T cell receptor beta chains presented below share a single source sample, sequenced in a study of cytomegalovirus exposure and HLA in healthy donors. This PCR relied on a set of 60 Vbeta primers and 13 Jbeta primers. Clones were sequenced by immunoSEQ multiplex PCR, and TCRdb holds only the in-frame ones, with some missing. The sample includes 150,000 or so clones, approximately 74% of them seen just once. Sequencing input: PBMCs. These TCRs come from a man between 18 and 35 years old in good health and CMV-seropositive.

This clone was recorded a few times. The chain couples TRBV11-2 to TRBJ2-7; D unresolved. The CDR3 is 12 residues long. Per germline, CDR1 SGHAT and CDR2 FQNNGV. V lost 2 bases, J lost 5 bases, and 7 bases lay in between. The CDR3 spells CASSLRRNEQYF. CDR3 in DNA: TGTGCCAGCAGCTTAAGGCGGAACGAGCAGTACTTC.

The J gene is TRBJ2-7, the V gene TRBV27, with D possibly TRBD2 on 6 matching bases. Germline V gene sequence: CDR1 MNHEY, CDR2 SMNVEV (reference sequence). Trimming cost V 4 bases and J 2 bases, with 18 bases left between them. This CDR3 comprises 16 residues. DNA for the CDR3: TGTGCCAGCAGTTCCCTGGCGCTAGCGAGGACCTACGAGCAGTACTTC. Protein sequence: CASSSLALARTYEQYF.

The chain joins TRBV2 to TRBJ2-2, with D possibly matching TRBD1 (5 bases). CDR1 and CDR2 (germline): SNHLY, FYNNEI. This CDR3 has 15 amino acids. Trimming removed 1 base from V and 5 bases from J, with 11 bases in between. CDR3 sequence reads: CASSEGRVETGELFF. The CDR3, as DNA: TGTGCCAGCAGTGAAGGCAGGGTCGAGACCGGGGAGCTGTTTTTT.

A note on this clone: Other DNA sequences in this specimen translate into the identical CDR3. The chain is built from TRBV6-6 and TRBJ2-7, with D hard to call. V was trimmed by 0 bases and J by 6 bases, leaving 3 bases between them. Germline-derived CDR1 and CDR2 are MNHNY and SVGAGI (reference sequence). The CDR3 extends over 11 amino acids. In nucleotides, the CDR3 is TGTGCCAGCAGTTACTCGAGCGAGCAGTACTTC. Translating gives CASSYSSEQYF.

The gene calls are TRBV5-1 and TRBJ2-1, with 7 bases fitting TRBD2. The ends lost 2 bases at V and 7 bases at J; junction bases unmatched: 3. The CDR3 loop spans 13 amino acids. CDR1 is SGHRS and CDR2 is YFSETQ in the germline V gene. Written as DNA, the CDR3 is TGCGCCAGCAGCTTAACTAGCGAGAATGAGCAGTTCTTC. It specifies CASSLTSENEQFF. Variable domain in full (rest from reference TRBV5-1 and TRBJ2-1): KAGVTQTPRYLIKTRGQQVTLSCSPISGHRSVSWYQQTPGQGLQFLFEYFSETQRNKGNFPGRFSGRQFSNSRSEMNVSTLELGDSALYLCASSLTSENEQFFGPGTRLTVL.

The chain has TRBV27 and TRBJ2-3, with 10 positions matching TRBD2. The germline CDR1 and CDR2 sequences are MNHEY and SMNVEV (reference sequence). The CDR3 covers 16 residues. Trimming cost V 6 bases and J 0 bases; bases outside gene matches: 6. CDR3: CASRTGLAVSTDTQYF. CDR3 sequence (DNA): TGTGCCAGCAGGACAGGACTAGCGGTTAGCACAGATACGCAGTATTTT.

The rearrangement uses TRBV10-3 and TRBJ1-2; D possibly corresponds to TRBD1 (6 bases). V lost 3 bases, J lost 8 bases, and 7 bases lay in between. This CDR3 is 11 amino acids long. Germline assignment: CDR1 ENHRY and CDR2 SYGVKD. For the CDR3, the DNA is TGTGCCATCAGTGAAGGGGGAGGCTACACCTTC. This translates into CAISEGGGYTF.

This clone was found a few times. This chain connects TRBV10-3 to TRBJ2-5; TRBD1 is a possible D gene (5 bases). Germline CDR1 and CDR2: ENHRY and SYGVKD. The ends were cut back, 8 bases at V and 4 bases at J, with 20 bases in the middle. This CDR3 contains 15 residues. The CDR3 DNA is TGTGCCATCGGCGATGACAGACTGTTGCGAGAGACCCAGTACTTC. It yields the protein CAIGDDRLLRETQYF.

The chain couples TRBV7-2 to TRBJ1-1, with D possibly TRBD1 on 6 matching bases. V lost 5 bases and J 0 bases, leaving 13 bases between the germline ends. Germline V gives CDR1 SGHTA, CDR2 FQGNSA. The CDR3 covers 15 residues. The CDR3 here is CASSLTTGLNTEAFF. DNA for the CDR3: TGTGCCAGCAGCCTTACGACAGGCTTGAACACTGAAGCTTTCTTT.

This clone was seen more than once but under ten times. V gene TRBV30 combines with J gene TRBJ1-3; weak D call: TRBD1 (5 bases). The CDR3 contains 16 residues. Germline V gene sequence: CDR1 GTSNPN, CDR2 SVGIG (reference sequence). The V and J ends lost 5 bases and 0 bases respectively, with 17 bases between them. DNA for the CDR3: TGTGCCTGGTCGTCAATTGGACATCGCTCTGGAAACACCATATATTTT. It yields the protein CAWSSIGHRSGNTIYF.

The rearrangement links TRBV4-2 to TRBJ2-7, with 7 bases that match TRBD1. V lost 1 base and J lost 3; bases outside the gene matches: 6. There are 15 residues in the CDR3. From germline, CDR1 is LGHNA and CDR2 YNFKEQ. The CDR3 here is CASSQGLGGGYEQYF. The CDR3 DNA is TGTGCCAGCAGCCAAGGATTAGGGGGCGGCTACGAGCAGTACTTC.

The genes are TRBV28 and TRBJ2-3; D is unresolved. This CDR3 is 12 amino acids long. Germline V gene lookup returns CDR1 MDHEN and CDR2 SYDVKM. The V end lost 6 bases, the J end lost 2 bases, and 6 bases lay between the germline ends. CDR3 loop: CASSSYTDTQYF. The DNA for the CDR3 is TGTGCCAGCAGCAGTTACACAGATACGCAGTATTTT. The complete variable domain, with remaining parts taken from reference TRBV28 and TRBJ2-3, reads DVKVTQSSRYLVKRTGEKVFLECVQDMDHENMFWYRQDPGLGLRLIYFSYDVKMKEKGDIPEGYSVSREKKERFSLILESASTNQTSMYLCASSSYTDTQYFGPGTRLTVL.

The chain joins TRBV28 to TRBJ1-1; D is uncertain. The CDR3 contains 13 residues. Germline loops: CDR1 MDHEN, CDR2 SYDVKM. Trimming cost V 3 bases and J 0 bases, with 5 bases left between them. Written as DNA, the CDR3 is TGTGCCAGCAGTTTGTATCTGAACACTGAAGCTTTCTTT. It is translated as CASSLYLNTEAFF.

The chain carries TRBV9 and TRBJ1-2; D unresolved. CDR3 length: 15 amino acids. Germline loops: CDR1 SGDLS, CDR2 YYNGEE. V lost 4 bases and J lost 5, with 18 bases in between. The CDR3 bases are TGTGCCAGCAGCCCCACCTGGAGCAATCGTTATGGCTACACCTTC. Translated: CASSPTWSNRYGYTF.

V is TRBV7-2 and J is TRBJ1-4; D ambiguous. Trimming removed 4 bases at V and 8 bases at J, with 11 bases between. This CDR3 has 13 residues. The V gene's germline CDR1 is SGHTA and CDR2 FQGNSA. The CDR3: CASSWAVREKLFF. As DNA, the CDR3 is TGTGCCAGCAGCTGGGCAGTACGCGAAAAACTGTTTTTT.

V gene TRBV2 combines with J gene TRBJ2-7; TRBD2 agrees at 8 bases. This CDR3 spans 14 amino acids. CDR1 and CDR2 (germline): SNHLY, FYNNEI. The V and J ends lost 8 bases and 2 bases, in that order; junction bases with no gene match: 8. The CDR3 region is CASLLAEGTYEQYF. CDR3 coding DNA: TGTGCCAGCCTACTAGCGGAGGGGACCTACGAGCAGTACTTC.

The DNA of the CDR3 is TGTGCCAGCAGTTTAACCCGCCGGGACGAGCAGTACTTC. Translating it yields CASSLTRRDEQYF. This chain uses TRBV27 with TRBJ2-7; D gene uncertain. V lost 2 bases to trimming and J lost 5 bases, with 10 bases between them. This CDR3 has 13 amino acids. Germline CDR1 is MNHEY and CDR2 is SMNVEV (reference sequence).

The rearrangement joins TRBV12-5 to TRBJ1-2; D not certain. Between the trimmed V and J ends, which lost 4 bases and 2 bases, there was a span of 17 bases. The germline V gene encodes CDR1 LGHNT and CDR2 FRNRAP. This CDR3 has 16 amino acids. CDR3 sequence (DNA): TGTGCTAGTGGTTCATCCCCAGGTCTCCCCAACTATGGCTACACCTTC. Translated: CASGSSPGLPNYGYTF.

V is TRBV9 and J is TRBJ2-5, with 8 bases identical to TRBD2. The CDR3 spans 13 residues. With 2 bases clipped from V and 3 bases from J, the junction kept 0 bases outside the gene matches. Germline V CDR1 and CDR2: SGDLS, YYNGEE. Written as DNA, the CDR3 is TGTGCCAGCAGCGTTAGCGGGAAAGAGACCCAGTACTTC. Encoded protein: CASSVSGKETQYF.

The chain combines TRBV2 with TRBJ2-1, with 7 bases matching TRBD1. After removal of 2 bases from V and 9 bases from J, the junction contained 7 bases not matched to a gene. Germline values: CDR1 SNHLY, CDR2 FYNNEI. The CDR3 loop spans 14 amino acids. The CDR3 region has the DNA TGTGCCAGCAGTGAACAGACAGGGCTCGGTGAGCAGTTCTTC. It translates to CASSEQTGLGEQFF.

The V and J genes are TRBV11-2 and TRBJ2-7; 8 positions agree with TRBD1. This CDR3 contains 16 residues. J gave up 1 base and V 3 bases, and 8 bases lay outside the gene matches. Looked up from germline, CDR1 is SGHAT and CDR2 is FQNNGV. The CDR3, as DNA: TGTGCCAGCAGCTTGACCGGGACAGGCCAATCCTACGAGCAGTACTTC. This gives the protein CASSLTGTGQSYEQYF.